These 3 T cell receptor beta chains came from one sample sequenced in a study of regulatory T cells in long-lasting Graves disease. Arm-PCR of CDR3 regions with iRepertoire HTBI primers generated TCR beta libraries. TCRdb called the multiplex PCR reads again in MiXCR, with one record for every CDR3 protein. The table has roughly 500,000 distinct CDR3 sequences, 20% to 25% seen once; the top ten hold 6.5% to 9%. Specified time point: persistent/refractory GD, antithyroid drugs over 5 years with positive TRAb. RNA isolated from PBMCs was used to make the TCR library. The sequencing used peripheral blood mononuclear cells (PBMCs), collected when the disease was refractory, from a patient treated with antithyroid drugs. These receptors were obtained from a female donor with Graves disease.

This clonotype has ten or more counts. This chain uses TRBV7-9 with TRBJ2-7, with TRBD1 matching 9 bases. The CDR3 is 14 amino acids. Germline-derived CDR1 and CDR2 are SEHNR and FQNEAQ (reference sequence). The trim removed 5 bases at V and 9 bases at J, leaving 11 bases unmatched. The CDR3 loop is CASSPWDRESVQYF. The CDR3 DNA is TGTGCCAGCAGCCCCTGGGACAGGGAATCGGTGCAGTACTTC.

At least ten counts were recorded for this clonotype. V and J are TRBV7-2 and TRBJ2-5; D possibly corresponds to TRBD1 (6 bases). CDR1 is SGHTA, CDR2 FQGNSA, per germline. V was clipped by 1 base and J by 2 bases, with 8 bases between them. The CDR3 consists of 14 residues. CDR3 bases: TGTGCCAGCAGCTTAGGGACAGCGCAAGAGACCCAGTACTTC. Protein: CASSLGTAQETQYF.

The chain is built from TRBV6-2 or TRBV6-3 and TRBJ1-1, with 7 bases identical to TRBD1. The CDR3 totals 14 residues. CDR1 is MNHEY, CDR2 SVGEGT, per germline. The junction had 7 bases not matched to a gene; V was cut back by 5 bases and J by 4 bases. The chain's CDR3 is CASSKAPGGTEAFF. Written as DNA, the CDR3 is TGTGCCAGCAGTAAAGCTCCAGGGGGCACTGAAGCTTTCTTT.